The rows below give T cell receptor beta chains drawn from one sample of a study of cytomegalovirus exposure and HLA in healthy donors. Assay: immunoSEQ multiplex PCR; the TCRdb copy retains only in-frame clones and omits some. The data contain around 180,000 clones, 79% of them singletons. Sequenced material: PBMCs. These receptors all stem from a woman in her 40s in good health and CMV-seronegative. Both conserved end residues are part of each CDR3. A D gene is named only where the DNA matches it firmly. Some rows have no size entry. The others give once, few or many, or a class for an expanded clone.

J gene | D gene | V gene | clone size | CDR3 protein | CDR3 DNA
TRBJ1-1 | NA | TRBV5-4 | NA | CASSPTGGGTEAFF | TGTGCCAGCAGCCCGACAGGCGGTGGCACTGAAGCTTTCTTT
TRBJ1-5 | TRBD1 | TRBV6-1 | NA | CASSEFEGQFNQPQHF | TGTGCCAGCAGTGAATTCGAGGGACAGTTCAATCAGCCCCAGCATTTT
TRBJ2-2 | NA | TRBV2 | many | CASSSNTGGGGELFF | TGTGCCAGCAGTTCTAATACAGGTGGCGGCGGGGAGCTGTTTTTT
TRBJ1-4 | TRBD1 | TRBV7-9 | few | CASSLNRGPNEKLFF | TGTGCCAGCAGCTTGAACAGGGGCCCTAATGAAAAACTGTTTTTT
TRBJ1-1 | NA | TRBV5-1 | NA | CASSLGQRKTEAFF | TGCGCCAGCAGCTTGGGACAGAGGAAGACTGAAGCTTTCTTT
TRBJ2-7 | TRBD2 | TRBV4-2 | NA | CASSQASGLTYEQYF | TGTGCCAGCAGCCAAGCTAGCGGGCTAACCTACGAGCAGTACTTC
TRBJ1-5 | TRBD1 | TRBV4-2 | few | CASSQRQGGTSNQPQHF | TGTGCCAGCAGCCAAAGACAGGGCGGGACTAGCAATCAGCCCCAGCATTTT
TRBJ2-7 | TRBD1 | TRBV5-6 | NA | CASSAGVGQGTDEQYF | TGTGCCAGCAGCGCTGGGGTGGGACAGGGGACGGACGAGCAGTACTTC
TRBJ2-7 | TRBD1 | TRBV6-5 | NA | CASKREQGYYEQYF | TGTGCCAGCAAAAGGGAACAGGGGTATTACGAGCAGTACTTC
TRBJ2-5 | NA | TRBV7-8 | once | CASSRGLYQETQYF | TGTGCCAGCAGCCGAGGGCTCTACCAAGAGACCCAGTACTTC
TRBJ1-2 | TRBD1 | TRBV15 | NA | CATSTPHEGQVYGYTF | TGTGCCACCAGCACCCCCCATGAGGGACAGGTCTATGGCTACACCTTC
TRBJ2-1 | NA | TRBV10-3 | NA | CAISEPSERALYNEQFF | TGTGCCATCAGTGAGCCCTCCGAGCGGGCGCTCTACAATGAGCAGTTCTTC
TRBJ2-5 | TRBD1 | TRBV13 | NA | CATQTGGQETQYF | TGTGCCACCCAGACAGGGGGGCAAGAGACCCAGTACTTC
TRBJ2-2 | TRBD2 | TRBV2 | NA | CASSVVSLAGASGELFF | TGTGCCAGCAGTGTTGTTTCACTAGCGGGAGCCAGCGGGGAGCTGTTTTTT
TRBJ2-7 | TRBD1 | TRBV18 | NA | CASSPIGTGSSLGSNEQYF | TGTGCCAGCTCACCTATTGGGACAGGTTCATCGTTGGGGTCCAACGAGCAGTACTTC
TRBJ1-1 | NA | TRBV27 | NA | CASSLSGFMNTEAFF | TGTGCCAGCAGTCTTTCCGGGTTCATGAACACTGAAGCTTTCTTT
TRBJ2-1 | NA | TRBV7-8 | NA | CASSPSGVSKEQFF | TGTGCCAGCAGCCCCTCAGGGGTCTCGAAAGAGCAGTTCTTC
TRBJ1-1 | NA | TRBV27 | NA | CATTPSRGAEAFF | TGTGCCACCACCCCGTCTCGGGGGGCCGAAGCTTTCTTT
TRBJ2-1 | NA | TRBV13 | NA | CASSTYGRSSYNEQFF | TGTGCCAGCAGCACCTACGGAAGGAGCTCCTACAATGAGCAGTTCTTC
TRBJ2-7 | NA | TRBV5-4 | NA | CASSHHREPRHEQYF | TGTGCCAGCAGCCACCACAGGGAACCCCGCCACGAGCAGTACTTC
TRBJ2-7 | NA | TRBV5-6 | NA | CASSGAEWNEQYF | TGTGCCAGCAGTGGGGCCGAATGGAACGAGCAGTACTTC
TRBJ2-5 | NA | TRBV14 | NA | CASSQVYGQETQYF | TGTGCCAGCAGCCAAGTTTACGGCCAAGAGACCCAGTACTTC
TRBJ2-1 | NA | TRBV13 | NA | CASSLGLGANPGNEQFF | TGTGCCAGCAGCTTAGGCCTGGGGGCCAACCCTGGTAATGAGCAGTTCTTC
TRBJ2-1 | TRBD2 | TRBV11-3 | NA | CASSSRGSGHNEQFF | TGTGCCAGCAGCTCGAGGGGTAGCGGGCACAATGAGCAGTTCTTC
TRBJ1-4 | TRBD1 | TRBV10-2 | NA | CASQGGYRGRNEKLFF | TGCGCCAGTCAAGGGGGTTACAGGGGCCGTAATGAAAAACTGTTTTTT
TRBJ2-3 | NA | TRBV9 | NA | CASSVEQGTDTQYF | TGTGCCAGCAGCGTAGAACAGGGCACAGATACGCAGTATTTT
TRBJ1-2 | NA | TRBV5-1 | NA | CASSLVFGGDYGYPF | TGCGCCAGCAGCTTGGTTTTCGGGGGGGACTATGGCTACCCCTTC
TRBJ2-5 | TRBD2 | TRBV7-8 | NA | CASSAGTRETQYF | TGTGCCAGCAGCGCCGGGACTAGAGAGACCCAGTACTTC
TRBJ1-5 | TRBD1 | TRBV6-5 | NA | CASSLQGASNQPQHF | TGTGCCAGCAGTTTACAGGGGGCAAGCAATCAGCCCCAGCATTTT
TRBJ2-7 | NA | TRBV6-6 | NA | CASSFSRSYEQYF | TGTGCCAGCAGTTTCTCGCGCTCCTACGAGCAGTACTTC
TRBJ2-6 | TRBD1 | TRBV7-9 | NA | CATLDRESSSGANVLTF | TGTGCCACCTTGGACAGGGAATCCTCATCTGGGGCCAACGTCCTGACTTTC
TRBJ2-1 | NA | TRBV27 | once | CASSLPPPESYNEQFF | TGTGCCAGCAGTTTACCGCCGCCGGAGTCCTACAATGAGCAGTTCTTC
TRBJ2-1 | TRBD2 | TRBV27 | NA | CASSGTTSGKYNEQFF | TGTGCCAGCAGTGGAACGACTAGCGGGAAATACAATGAGCAGTTCTTC
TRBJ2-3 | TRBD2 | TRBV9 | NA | CASSVGLAGTNTRESTQYF | TGTGCCAGCAGCGTAGGACTAGCGGGAACCAACACGAGGGAGAGCACGCAGTATTTT
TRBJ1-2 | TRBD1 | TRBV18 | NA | CASSLDTGDNYGYTF | TGTGCCAGCTCGCTTGACACAGGGGACAACTATGGCTACACCTTC
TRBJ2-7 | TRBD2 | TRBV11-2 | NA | CASSSRLALYEQYF | TGTGCCAGCAGCTCGCGACTAGCGCTCTACGAGCAGTACTTC
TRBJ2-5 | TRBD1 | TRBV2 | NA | CASSDDRVLSTRETQYF | TGTGCCAGCAGTGACGACAGGGTCCTCTCCACAAGAGAGACCCAGTACTTC
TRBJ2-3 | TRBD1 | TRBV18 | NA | CASSLQGRTDTQYF | TGTGCCAGCTCACTACAGGGGCGCACAGATACGCAGTATTTT
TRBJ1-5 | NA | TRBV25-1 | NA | CASSELGDSNQPQHF | TGTGCCAGCAGTGAACTAGGGGATAGCAATCAGCCCCAGCATTTT
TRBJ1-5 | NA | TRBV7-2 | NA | CASSTRVEGQPQHF | TGTGCCAGCAGCACTAGGGTAGAAGGGCAGCCCCAGCATTTT
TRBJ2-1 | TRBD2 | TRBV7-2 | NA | CASSLFGASGSSYNEQFF | TGTGCCAGCAGCTTATTCGGTGCTAGCGGGAGCTCCTACAATGAGCAGTTCTTC
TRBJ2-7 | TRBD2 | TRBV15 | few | CATSRVGGNYYEQYF | TGTGCCACCAGCAGAGTCGGGGGGAATTACTACGAGCAGTACTTC
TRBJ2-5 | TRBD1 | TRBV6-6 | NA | CASSTGQGEETQYF | TGTGCCAGCAGCACTGGACAGGGAGAAGAGACCCAGTACTTC
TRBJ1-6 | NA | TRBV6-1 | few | CASGDRSSYNSPLHF | TGTGCCAGCGGAGACAGGAGCTCCTATAATTCACCCCTCCACTTT